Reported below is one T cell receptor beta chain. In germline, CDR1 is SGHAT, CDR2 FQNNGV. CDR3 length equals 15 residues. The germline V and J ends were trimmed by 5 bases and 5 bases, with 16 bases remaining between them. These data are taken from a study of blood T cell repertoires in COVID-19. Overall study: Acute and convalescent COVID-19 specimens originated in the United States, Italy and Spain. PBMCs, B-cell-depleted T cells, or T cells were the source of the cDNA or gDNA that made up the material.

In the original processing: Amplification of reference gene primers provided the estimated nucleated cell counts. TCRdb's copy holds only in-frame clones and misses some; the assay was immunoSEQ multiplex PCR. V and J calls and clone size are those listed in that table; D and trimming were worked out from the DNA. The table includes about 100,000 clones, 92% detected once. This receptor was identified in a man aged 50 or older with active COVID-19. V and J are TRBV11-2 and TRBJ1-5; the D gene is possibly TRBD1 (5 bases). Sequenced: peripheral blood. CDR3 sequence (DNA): TGTGCCAGCAGCCCGAGCAGGGCAGGACATCAGCCCCAGCATTTT. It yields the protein CASSPSRAGHQPQHF.